What follows are 12 T cell receptor beta chains derived from one specimen sequenced in a study of T cell responses to AZD1222 COVID-19 vaccine. The method was immunoSEQ multiplex PCR; TCRdb's version includes in-frame clones alone and lacks a portion of them. The sample carries around 160,000 clones, 75% to 95% recorded once. Sequenced material: peripheral blood, taken on day 0 of AZD1222 vaccination. The source of these receptors is an adult in good health.

The genes are TRBV6-6 and TRBJ1-5; possibly TRBD1 for D (6 bases). Looked up from germline, CDR1 is MNHNY and CDR2 is SVGAGI (reference sequence). The CDR3 runs to 16 residues. V was pared by 0 bases and J by 2 bases, with 11 bases between. The CDR3, as DNA: TGTGCCAGCAGTTACTCGCCAGGGGCGGGCAATCAGCCCCAGCATTTT. Protein product: CASSYSPGAGNQPQHF.

The chain uses TRBV5-8 and TRBJ1-3; D is possibly TRBD1 (5 bases). The length of the CDR3 is 17 residues. Trimming left V 1 base short and J 7 bases short, with 21 bases between. CDR1 is SGHTS and CDR2 is YDEGEE in the germline V gene. The CDR3 nucleotides are TGTGCCAGCAGCTTGTTCAGGGCACGTCTCGGTTCGAACACCATATATTTT. It encodes CASSLFRARLGSNTIYF.

The chain combines TRBV7-2 with TRBJ2-1; the match to TRBD2 covers 10 bases. The germline gives CDR1 SGHTA, CDR2 FQGNSA. V lost 3 bases and J lost 6; bases outside the gene matches: 5. The CDR3 is 15 amino acids. Here the CDR3 DNA reads TGTGCCAGCAGCTTCAGCGGGGGGGCAGGCAATGAGCAGTTCTTC. It specifies CASSFSGGAGNEQFF.

The V call is TRBV5-1, the J call TRBJ1-2, with D perhaps TRBD1 (6 bases). The CDR3 length is 14 residues. Germline CDR1 SGHRS, CDR2 YFSETQ. V lost 0 bases and J lost 3, with 9 bases in between. The CDR3: CASSLGTVDYGYTF. The CDR3 DNA reads as TGCGCCAGCAGCTTGGGGACAGTTGACTATGGCTACACCTTC.

The chain uses TRBV28 and TRBJ1-6; 7 nucleotides match TRBD1. The CDR3 sequence is 16 residues long. Germline V gene data show CDR1 as MDHEN and CDR2 as SYDVKM. Trimming took 6 bases from V and 2 from J; bases not matched to a gene: 7. The CDR3 region is CASSTTGTTYNSPLHF. The DNA for the CDR3 is TGTGCCAGCAGCACGACAGGGACAACCTATAATTCACCCCTCCACTTT.

The chain recombines TRBV4-3 with TRBJ1-1; D gene unclear. V was pared by 4 bases and J by 4 bases, with 16 bases between. The length of the CDR3 is 15 residues. Germline V gene lookup returns CDR1 LGHNA and CDR2 YSLEER. CDR3 bases: TGCGCCAGCAGCCGGGGAGCCAGATCGGGCACTGAAGCTTTCTTT. Translating gives CASSRGARSGTEAFF.

V usage is TRBV3-1 (or the pseudogene TRBV3-2) and J usage is TRBJ1-1; TRBD1 is a possible D gene (6 bases). V was trimmed by 4 bases and J by 7 bases, leaving 10 bases between them. CDR1 is LGHDT and CDR2 is YNNKEL in the germline V gene (reference sequence). The CDR3 loop spans 12 amino acids. CDR3: CASSLSRGEAFF. In DNA form, the CDR3 reads TGTGCCAGCAGCCTCAGCAGGGGTGAAGCTTTCTTT.

This clone came up once. The chain employs TRBV7-2 and TRBJ2-2; D is ambiguous. The ends were cut back, 10 bases at V and 0 bases at J, with 18 bases in the middle. The CDR3 spans 16 residues. Germline V gene data show CDR1 as SGHTA and CDR2 as FQGNSA. Here the CDR3 reads CAILRSQAANTGELFF. The CDR3 bases are TGTGCCATTCTCAGGTCCCAGGCGGCGAACACCGGGGAGCTGTTTTTT. Full variable domain (remainder filled in from reference TRBV7-2 and TRBJ2-2): GAGVSQSPSNKVTEKGKDVELRCDPISGHTALYWYRQSLGQGLEFLIYFQGNSAPDKSGLPSDRFSAERTGGSVSTLTIQRTQQEDSAVYLCAILRSQAANTGELFFGEGSRLTVL.

The chain links TRBV5-1 to TRBJ2-7, with D tentatively TRBD2 (5 bases). The germline gives CDR1 SGHRS, CDR2 YFSETQ. V was clipped by 6 bases and J by 2 bases, with 21 bases between them. The CDR3 has 16 residues. CDR3 residues: CASTGPGKRAPYEQYF. The CDR3 DNA reads TGCGCCAGCACCGGACCTGGGAAGAGGGCTCCCTACGAGCAGTACTTC.

This chain joins TRBV9 and TRBJ2-4, with 7 bases matching TRBD1. Germline CDR1 SGDLS, CDR2 YYNGEE. Trimming took 3 bases from V and 2 from J; bases not matched to a gene: 8. The length of the CDR3 is 16 residues. The chain's CDR3 is CASSEEDRFPKNIQYF. DNA of the CDR3: TGTGCCAGCAGCGAGGAGGACAGGTTTCCCAAAAACATTCAGTACTTC.

The chain combines TRBV11-3 with TRBJ2-7; TRBD2 matches at 7 bases. The CDR3 sequence is 13 residues long. The V and J ends lost 4 bases and 5 bases, in that order; junction bases with no gene match: 5. Germline CDR1 reads SGHNT; CDR2 reads YENEEA. The CDR3, as DNA: TGTGCCAGCAGCTCGAGAAGCGGGGACGAGCAGTACTTC. As protein: CASSSRSGDEQYF. The full variable domain, with the rest looked up from reference TRBV11-3 and TRBJ2-7, is EAGVVQSPRYKIIEKKQPVAFWCNPISGHNTLYWYLQNLGQGPELLIRYENEEAVDDSQLPKDRFSAERLKGVDSTLKIQPAELGDSAVYLCASSSRSGDEQYFGPGTRLTVT.

The chain has TRBV7-2 and TRBJ2-1, with 15 bases fitting TRBD2. The V gene end was trimmed by 5 bases and the J gene end by 10 bases; junction bases not matched to a gene: 6. The CDR3 has 15 amino acids. Germline-derived CDR1 and CDR2 are SGHTA and FQGNSA. CDR3 amino acids: CASSMGLAGGNEQFF. CDR3 sequence (DNA): TGTGCCAGCAGCATGGGACTAGCGGGAGGAAACGAGCAGTTCTTC. Full variable domain (outside the CDR3, taken from reference TRBV7-2 and TRBJ2-1): GAGVSQSPSNKVTEKGKDVELRCDPISGHTALYWYRQSLGQGLEFLIYFQGNSAPDKSGLPSDRFSAERTGGSVSTLTIQRTQQEDSAVYLCASSMGLAGGNEQFFGPGTRLTVL.